These 10 T cell receptor beta chains originate from one sample sequenced in a study of shared clonotypes between healthy human individuals. Profiling relied on immunoSEQ multiplex PCR, and the TCRdb table lists in-frame clones only, not all of them. The table lists hundreds of thousands of clones, roughly 78% of them singletons, with about 2% in the top ten. Source material: memory CD4+ T cells sorted from blood. The subset denotes: CD45RA-negative fraction. Receptor source: a woman in her thirties in good health.

For this clone: Other DNA sequences in the same sample also yield this CDR3. The chain uses TRBV5-1 and TRBJ2-5; weak D call: TRBD2 (5 bases). V lost 0 bases to trimming and J lost 5 bases, with 11 bases between them. The V gene's germline CDR1 is SGHRS and CDR2 YFSETQ. The CDR3 covers 14 residues. The CDR3: CASSLGTRLETQYF. The CDR3 nucleotides read TGCGCCAGCAGCTTGGGAACTAGGTTGGAGACCCAGTACTTC.

This chain links TRBV27 with TRBJ2-7, with D possibly TRBD1 on 5 matching bases. The length of the CDR3 is 16 residues. Trimming took 5 bases from V and 1 from J, leaving 18 bases between them. Germline V gene sequence: CDR1 MNHEY, CDR2 SMNVEV (reference sequence). Here the CDR3 reads CASSIPRQTVSYEQYF. The CDR3 DNA sequence: TGTGCCAGCAGTATCCCTAGACAGACAGTTTCCTACGAGCAGTACTTC.

This chain links TRBV7-9 with TRBJ2-5; 9 bases align to TRBD2. V lost 5 bases and J lost 5; bases outside the gene matches: 6. Germline loops: CDR1 SEHNR, CDR2 FQNEAQ (reference sequence). The CDR3 has 14 residues. This CDR3 is CASSRSGSWETQYF. The CDR3 DNA is TGTGCCAGCAGCCGTAGCGGGAGCTGGGAGACCCAGTACTTC.

The CDR3 DNA sequence: TGTGCCAGCAGCGGGTACCAAGAGACCCAGTACTTC. Translation gives CASSGYQETQYF. The V call is TRBV14, the J call TRBJ2-5; D is ambiguous. The germline gives CDR1 SGHDN, CDR2 FVKESK. This CDR3 is built from 12 residues. V dropped 5 bases and J dropped 0 bases, with 4 bases sitting between them. Together with reference TRBV14 and TRBJ2-5, the CDR3 gives the full variable domain: EAGVTQFPSHSVIEKGQTVTLRCDPISGHDNLYWYRRVMGKEIKFLLHFVKESKQDESGMPNNRFLAERTGGTYSTLKVQPAELEDSGVYFCASSGYQETQYFGPGTRLLVL.

This clone has just one count. DNA of the CDR3: TGTGCCAGTAGTATCCAGCGGGGAGCCCTGAACACCGGGGAGCTGTTTTTT. Translation gives CASSIQRGALNTGELFF. The chain uses TRBV19 and TRBJ2-2; 7 positions match TRBD2. The CDR3 length is 17 residues. CDR1 LNHDA and CDR2 SQIVND come from the germline V gene (reference sequence). V lost 3 bases and J lost 1; bases outside the gene matches: 8.

This chain joins TRBV7-7 and TRBJ2-5; 9 positions match TRBD1. The V gene's germline CDR1 is SSHAT and CDR2 FNYEAQ (reference sequence). J gave up 5 bases and V 5 bases, and 9 bases lay outside the gene matches. The CDR3 covers 15 residues. CDR3 amino acids: CASSPTGGGRETQYF. CDR3 DNA: TGTGCCAGCAGCCCCACAGGGGGCGGACGGGAGACCCAGTACTTC.

V gene TRBV5-4 combines with J gene TRBJ1-1; D is unresolved. V lost 3 bases to trimming and J lost 4 bases, with 16 bases between them. CDR3 length: 15 amino acids. Germline V CDR1 and CDR2: SGHNT, YYREEE (reference sequence). CDR3 in amino acids: CASSYFGKAITEAFF. CDR3 coding DNA: TGTGCCAGCAGCTACTTCGGAAAGGCGATCACTGAAGCTTTCTTT.

Only a few counts were recorded for this clone. This sample also contains other DNA sequences that code for the same CDR3. The J gene is TRBJ2-3, the V gene TRBV29-1; 8 bases match TRBD2. Per germline, CDR1 SQVTM and CDR2 ANQGSEA. The CDR3 is 14 residues long. J lost 1 base, V lost 3 bases, and 3 bases had no gene match. For the CDR3, the DNA is TGCAGCGTTGAGGCCGGGGGGGGCACAGATACGCAGTATTTT. As protein: CSVEAGGGTDTQYF.

CDR3 coding DNA: TGTGCCACCAGCAGAGATATCGGCGAGACCCAGTACTTC. It translates to CATSRDIGETQYF. The chain combines TRBV15 with TRBJ2-5, with D unresolved. The CDR3 is made up of 13 amino acids. Between the trimmed V and J ends, which lost 0 bases and 5 bases, there was a span of 7 bases. Germline values: CDR1 LNHNV, CDR2 YYDKDF (reference sequence).

This clone was seen a few times. This chain links TRBV11-1 with TRBJ2-6, with no clear D. The germline CDR1 and CDR2 sequences are SGHAT and FQDESV (reference sequence). This CDR3 comprises 16 residues. Trimming pared 2 bases from V and 0 bases from J, leaving 8 bases between. This CDR3 is CASSLWASSGANVLTF. The CDR3 nucleotides read TGTGCCAGCAGCTTATGGGCCAGCTCTGGGGCCAACGTCCTGACTTTC.